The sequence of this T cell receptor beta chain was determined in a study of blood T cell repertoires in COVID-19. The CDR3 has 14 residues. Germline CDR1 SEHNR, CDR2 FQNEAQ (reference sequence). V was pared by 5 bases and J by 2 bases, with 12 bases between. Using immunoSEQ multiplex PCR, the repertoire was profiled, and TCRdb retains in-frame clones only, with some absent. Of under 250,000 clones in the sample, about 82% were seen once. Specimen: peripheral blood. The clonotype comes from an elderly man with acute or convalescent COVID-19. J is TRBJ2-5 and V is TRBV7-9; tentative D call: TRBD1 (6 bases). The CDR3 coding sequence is TGTGCCAGCAGCATCCGACAGGCACAAGAGACCCAGTACTTC. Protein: CASSIRQAQETQYF.